Included here is one TCR beta chain sequence, with context. These data originate in a study of blood T cell repertoires in COVID-19. Background on the study: PBMCs, B-cell-depleted T cells, or T cells were the source of the cDNA or gDNA that made up the material.

Method: immunoSEQ multiplex PCR; TCRdb's copy keeps in-frame clones and lacks some. The table shows roughly 70,000 clones, with roughly four fifths occurring only once. Germline CDR1 reads KGHDR; CDR2 reads SFDVKD. This CDR3 comprises 15 residues. Trimming removed 10 bases from V and 1 base from J, with 16 bases in between. The J gene is TRBJ2-1, the V gene TRBV24-1, with a tentative D call TRBD1 (8 bases). Sequenced: peripheral blood. This receptor was identified in a woman aged 55-70 years with acute or convalescent COVID-19. CDR3 sequence (DNA): TGTGCCACGGGACAGGCCGGGGGGTCCTACAATGAGCAGTTCTTC. It specifies CATGQAGGSYNEQFF.